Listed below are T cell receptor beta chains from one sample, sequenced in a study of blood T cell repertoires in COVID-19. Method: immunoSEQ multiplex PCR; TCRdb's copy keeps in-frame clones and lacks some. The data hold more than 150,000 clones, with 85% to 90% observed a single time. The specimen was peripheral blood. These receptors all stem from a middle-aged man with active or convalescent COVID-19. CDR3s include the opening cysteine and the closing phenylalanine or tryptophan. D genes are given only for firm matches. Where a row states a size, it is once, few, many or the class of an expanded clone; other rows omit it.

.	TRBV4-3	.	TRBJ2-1	CASSQDPQGSSYNEQFF	TGCGCCAGCAGCCAAGATCCGCAGGGGAGCTCCTACAATGAGCAGTTCTTC
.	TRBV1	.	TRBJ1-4	CTRTPAGQGALYNEKLFF	TGCACCAGAACTCCGGCGGGACAGGGGGCTCTATACAATGAAAAACTGTTTTTT
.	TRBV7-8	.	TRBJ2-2	CASSWHTTGELFF	TGTGCCAGCAGCTGGCACACAACCGGGGAGCTGTTTTTT
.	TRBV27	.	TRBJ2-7	CASSELGDYEQYF	TGTGCCAGCAGTGAGCTGGGAGACTACGAGCAGTACTTC
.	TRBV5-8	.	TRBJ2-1	CASSFRDNHYNEQFF	TGTGCCAGCAGCTTCCGGGACAACCACTACAATGAGCAGTTCTTC
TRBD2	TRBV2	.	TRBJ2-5	CASRGRTSWEETQYF	TGTGCCAGCAGGGGCAGGACTAGCTGGGAAGAGACCCAGTACTTC
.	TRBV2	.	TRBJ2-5	CASSARSAGQETQYF	TGTGCCAGCAGTGCTCGCTCGGCAGGTCAAGAGACCCAGTACTTC
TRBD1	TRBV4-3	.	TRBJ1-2	CASSIGPQDRYYGYTF	TGCGCCAGCAGCATAGGCCCCCAGGACAGGTACTATGGCTACACCTTC
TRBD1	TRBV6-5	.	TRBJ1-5	CASSPDRDQPQHF	TGTGCCAGCAGCCCCGACAGGGACCAGCCCCAGCATTTT
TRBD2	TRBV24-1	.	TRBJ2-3	CATSDTGTSGDSTDTQYF	TGTGCCACCAGTGATACCGGGACTAGCGGGGATAGCACAGATACGCAGTATTTT
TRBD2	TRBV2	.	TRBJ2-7	CASSPQGLAGSYEQYF	TGTGCCAGCAGCCCACAGGGACTAGCGGGATCCTACGAGCAGTACTTC
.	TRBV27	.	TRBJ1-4	CASSDLQGTTNEKLFF	TGTGCCAGCAGTGACCTACAGGGTACAACTAATGAAAAACTGTTTTTT
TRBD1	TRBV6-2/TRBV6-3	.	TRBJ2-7	CASSRLGQGGYEQYF	TGTGCCAGCAGCCGATTGGGACAGGGAGGATACGAGCAGTACTTC
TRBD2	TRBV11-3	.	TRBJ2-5	CASSYSGGYQETQYF	TGTGCCAGCAGCTATAGCGGGGGGTACCAAGAGACCCAGTACTTC
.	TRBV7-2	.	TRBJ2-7	CASSLGTVPYEQYF	TGTGCCAGCAGCTTAGGGACAGTCCCCTACGAGCAGTACTTC
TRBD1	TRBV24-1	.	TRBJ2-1	CATSANPRDRALYNEQFF	TGTGCCACCAGTGCCAACCCCCGCGACAGGGCGCTCTACAATGAGCAGTTCTTC
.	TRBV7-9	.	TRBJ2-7	CASSLAGTYEQYF	TGTGCCAGCAGCTTAGCCGGGACCTACGAGCAGTACTTC
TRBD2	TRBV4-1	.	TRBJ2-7	CASSQPGLAGTRGAYEQYF	TGCGCCAGCAGCCAGCCGGGACTAGCGGGTACCAGGGGAGCCTACGAGCAGTACTTC
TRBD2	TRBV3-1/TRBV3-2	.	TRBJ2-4	CASSPRAGAVAKNIQYF	TGTGCCAGCAGTCCCCGGGCGGGAGCAGTAGCCAAAAACATTCAGTACTTC
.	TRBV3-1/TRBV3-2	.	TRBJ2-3	CASSQAGSDTQYF	TGTGCCAGCAGCCAAGCAGGGTCAGATACGCAGTATTTT
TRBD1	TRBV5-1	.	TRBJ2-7	CASRRGGQGSDEQYF	TGCGCCAGTCGAAGGGGAGGACAGGGTTCGGACGAGCAGTACTTC
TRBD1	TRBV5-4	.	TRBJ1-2	CASTTGAENYGYTF	TGTGCCAGTACGACAGGGGCGGAAAACTATGGCTACACCTTC
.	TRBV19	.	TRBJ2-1	CASSIEGGQGRNEQFF	TGTGCCAGTAGTATCGAGGGGGGGCAAGGACGCAATGAGCAGTTCTTC
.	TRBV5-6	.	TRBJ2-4	CASSLGDRKNIQYF	TGTGCCAGCAGCTTGGGAGACAGAAAAAACATTCAGTACTTC
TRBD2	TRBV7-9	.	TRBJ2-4	CASSLDAGVNIQYF	TGTGCCAGCAGCTTAGACGCGGGGGTAAACATTCAGTACTTC
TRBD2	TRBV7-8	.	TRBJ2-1	CASIQGAGGLHNEQFF	TGTGCCAGCATTCAAGGGGCGGGAGGCCTCCACAATGAGCAGTTCTTC
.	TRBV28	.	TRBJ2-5	CASSLPGFQETQYF	TGTGCCAGCAGTTTACCAGGTTTTCAAGAGACCCAGTACTTC
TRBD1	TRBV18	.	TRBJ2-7	CASTEQGATSYEQYF	TGTGCCAGCACCGAACAGGGGGCCACCTCCTACGAGCAGTACTTC
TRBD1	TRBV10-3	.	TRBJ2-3	CAIRQGADTQYF	TGTGCCATCAGGCAGGGGGCAGATACGCAGTATTTT
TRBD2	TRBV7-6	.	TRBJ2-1	CASSLASTSGGVYNEQFF	TGTGCCAGCAGCTTAGCCTCGACTAGCGGGGGGGTTTACAATGAGCAGTTCTTC
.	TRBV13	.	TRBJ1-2	CASSSMGSGTAVSGYTF	TGTGCCAGCAGCTCCATGGGTAGTGGCACAGCTGTAAGTGGCTACACCTTC
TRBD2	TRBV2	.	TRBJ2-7	CASSLKREGSEQYF	TGTGCCAGCAGTTTAAAGCGGGAGGGTTCCGAGCAGTACTTC
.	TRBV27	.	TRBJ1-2	CASSLTGLGYGYTF	TGTGCCAGCAGTTTGACAGGCTTGGGGTATGGCTACACCTTC
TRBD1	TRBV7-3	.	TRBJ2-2	CASSLDRPNTGELFF	TGTGCCAGCAGTTTGGACAGGCCGAACACCGGGGAGCTGTTTTTT
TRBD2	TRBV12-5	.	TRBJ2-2	CASGLVLGREGAGELFF	TGTGCTAGTGGTTTGGTATTGGGAAGGGAGGGCGCCGGGGAGCTGTTTTTT
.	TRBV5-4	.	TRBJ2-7	CASSLRGIAYEQYF	TGTGCCAGCAGCTTGCGGGGAATCGCCTACGAGCAGTACTTC
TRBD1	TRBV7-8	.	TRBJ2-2	CASRQGQGNTGELFF	TGTGCCAGCAGGCAGGGACAGGGGAACACCGGGGAGCTGTTTTTT
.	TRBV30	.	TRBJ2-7	CAWSVRVGLFYEQYF	TGTGCCTGGAGTGTACGAGTCGGACTCTTCTACGAGCAGTACTTC
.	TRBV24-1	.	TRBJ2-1	CATSPGTYYNEQFF	TGTGCCACCAGTCCTGGGACATATTACAATGAGCAGTTCTTC
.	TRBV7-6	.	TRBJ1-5	CASSPGDRGNQPQHF	TGTGCCAGCAGCCCCGGTGATCGAGGCAATCAGCCCCAGCATTTT
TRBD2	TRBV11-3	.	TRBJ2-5	CASSFRAGAGETQYF	TGTGCCAGCAGCTTCCGAGCGGGGGCGGGGGAGACCCAGTACTTC
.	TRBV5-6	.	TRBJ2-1	CASSFSGSSYNEQFF	TGTGCCAGCAGCTTCTCGGGGAGCTCCTACAATGAGCAGTTCTTC
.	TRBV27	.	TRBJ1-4	CASSPQYNEKLFF	TGTGCCAGCAGTCCACAGTATAATGAAAAACTGTTTTTT
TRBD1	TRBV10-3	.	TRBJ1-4	CAISGDRDGEKLFF	TGTGCCATCAGTGGGGACAGGGACGGAGAAAAACTGTTTTTT
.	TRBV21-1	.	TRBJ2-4	CASSKEEKGVKNIQYF	TGTGCCAGCAGCAAAGAAGAAAAGGGAGTCAAAAACATTCAGTACTTC
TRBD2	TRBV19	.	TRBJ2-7	CASSPGLAGEIEQCF	TGTGCCAGTAGCCCAGGACTAGCGGGGGAGATCGAGCAGTGCTTC
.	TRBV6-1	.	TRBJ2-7	CASSEEGYEQYF	TGTGCCAGCAGTGAAGAGGGGTACGAGCAGTACTTC
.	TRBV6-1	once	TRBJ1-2	CASSLDPDYRGPF	TGTGCCAGCAGCCTCGATCCGGACTATCGGGGCCCTTTC
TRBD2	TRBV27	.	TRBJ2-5	CASSLFPMGGRRETQYF	TGTGCCAGCAGTTTATTCCCTATGGGCGGGAGGAGAGAGACCCAGTACTTC
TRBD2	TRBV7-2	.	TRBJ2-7	CASSLSSGGKYEQYF	TGTGCCAGCAGCTTAAGTAGCGGGGGGAAATACGAGCAGTACTTC
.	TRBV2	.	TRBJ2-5	CASRETGTQYF	TGTGCCAGCAGGGAAACAGGGACCCAGTACTTC
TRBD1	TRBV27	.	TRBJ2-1	CASSPHGTGTNEQFF	TGTGCCAGCAGTCCCCACGGGACAGGGACCAATGAGCAGTTCTTC
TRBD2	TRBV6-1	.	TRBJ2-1	CASSDGGRDYNEQFF	TGTGCCAGCAGTGATGGCGGGAGAGATTACAATGAGCAGTTCTTC
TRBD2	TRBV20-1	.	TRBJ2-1	CSASGQGGMDEQFF	TGCAGTGCTAGTGGGCAGGGAGGGATGGATGAGCAGTTCTTC
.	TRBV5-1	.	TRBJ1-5	CASSLWAGQPQHF	TGCGCCAGCAGCTTGTGGGCGGGGCAGCCCCAGCATTTT